This TCR beta chain was documented in a study of spatial heterogeneity in lung cancer. Background on the study: Sequencing consistently turned up more beta-chain sequences than alpha-chain sequences.

This clonotype was counted a few times. Its antigen is undetermined. The germline CDR1 and CDR2 sequences are KGHDR and SFDVKD. The CDR3 has 16 residues. V was pared by 7 bases and J by 2 bases, with 17 bases between. Each CDR3 protein gets one entry after TCRdb re-called the 5' RACE reads with MiXCR. The table records about 52,000 distinct CDR3 sequences, 7.4% of them present only once. Time point noted: blood at routine non-recurrence follow-up after resection. Sequencing covered unsorted whole RNA taken from tumor, nontumor lung or frozen PBMC. Study results and limitations: Ubiquitous expanded tumor TCRs were observed in blood more at resection than follow-up.

The clonotype originates from a female donor with early-stage non-small cell lung cancer. The sequences come from PBMCs, collected at follow-up. The chain uses TRBV24-1 and TRBJ2-1; possibly TRBD2 for D (6 bases). The CDR3 spells CATSAGAGQAYNEQFF. The CDR3 nucleotides are TGTGCCACCAGCGCCGGGGCGGGGCAGGCCTACAATGAGCAGTTCTTC.